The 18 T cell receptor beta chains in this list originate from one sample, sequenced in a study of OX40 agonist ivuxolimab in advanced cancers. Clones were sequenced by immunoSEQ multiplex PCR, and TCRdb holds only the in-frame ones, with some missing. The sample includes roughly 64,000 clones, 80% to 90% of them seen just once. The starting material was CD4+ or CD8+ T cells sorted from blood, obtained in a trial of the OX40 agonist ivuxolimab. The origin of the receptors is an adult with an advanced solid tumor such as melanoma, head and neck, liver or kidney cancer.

The CDR3 DNA reads as TGTGCCAGCAGCGGCCTTCCGGGGCCAGGCACCGGGGAGCTGTTTTTT. It translates to CASSGLPGPGTGELFF. The chain is built from TRBV7-3 and TRBJ2-2, with D perhaps assigned TRBD1 or TRBD2 (5 bases each). The V end was cut by 5 bases, the J end by 4 bases, with 17 bases between. CDR1 and CDR2 from the germline V gene are SGHTA and FQGTGA. There are 16 residues in the CDR3.

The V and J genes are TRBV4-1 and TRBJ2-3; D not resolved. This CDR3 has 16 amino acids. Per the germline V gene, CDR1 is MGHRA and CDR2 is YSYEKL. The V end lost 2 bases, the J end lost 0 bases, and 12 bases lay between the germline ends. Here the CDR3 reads CASSQLPDPSTDTQYF. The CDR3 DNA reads TGCGCCAGCAGCCAATTGCCCGACCCTAGCACAGATACGCAGTATTTT.

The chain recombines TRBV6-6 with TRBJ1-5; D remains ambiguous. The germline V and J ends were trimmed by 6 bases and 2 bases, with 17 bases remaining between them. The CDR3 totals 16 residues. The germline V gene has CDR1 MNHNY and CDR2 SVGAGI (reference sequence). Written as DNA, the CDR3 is TGTGCCAGCAGCCCCTACCTCGGGGATGGCAATCAGCCCCAGCATTTT. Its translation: CASSPYLGDGNQPQHF.

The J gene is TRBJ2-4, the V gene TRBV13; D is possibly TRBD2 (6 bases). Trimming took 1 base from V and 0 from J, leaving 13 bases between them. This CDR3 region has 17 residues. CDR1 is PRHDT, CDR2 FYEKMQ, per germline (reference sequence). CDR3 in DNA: TGTGCCAGCAGCTTAGCCGGGAGACGCCTAGCCAAAAACATTCAGTACTTC. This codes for CASSLAGRRLAKNIQYF.

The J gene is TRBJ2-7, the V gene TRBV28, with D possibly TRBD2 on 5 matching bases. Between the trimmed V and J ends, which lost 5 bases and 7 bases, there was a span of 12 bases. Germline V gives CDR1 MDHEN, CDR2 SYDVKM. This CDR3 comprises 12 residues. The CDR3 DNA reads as TGTGCCAGCAGTATAACTACGGGGGAGCAGTACTTC. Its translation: CASSITTGEQYF.

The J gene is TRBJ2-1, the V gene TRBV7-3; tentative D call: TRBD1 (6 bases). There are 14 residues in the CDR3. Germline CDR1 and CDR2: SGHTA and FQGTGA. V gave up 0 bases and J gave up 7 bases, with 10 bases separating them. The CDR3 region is CASSLTHTGNEQFF. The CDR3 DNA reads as TGTGCCAGCAGCTTAACCCATACAGGGAATGAGCAGTTCTTC.

DNA of the CDR3: TGCAGCGTTGAAAAACAGGCGAACACCGGGGAGCTGTTTTTT. The encoded protein is CSVEKQANTGELFF. V and J are TRBV29-1 and TRBJ2-2; TRBD1 might be the D (5 bases). Trimming left V 2 bases short and J 0 bases short, with 7 bases between. The CDR3 has 14 residues. Germline CDR1 reads SQVTM; CDR2 reads ANQGSEA.

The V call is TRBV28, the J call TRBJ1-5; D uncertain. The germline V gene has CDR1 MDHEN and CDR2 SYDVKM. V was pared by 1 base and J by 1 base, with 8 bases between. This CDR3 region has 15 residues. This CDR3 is CASSLSVDSNQPQHF. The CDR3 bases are TGTGCCAGCAGTTTATCTGTGGACAGCAATCAGCCCCAGCATTTT.

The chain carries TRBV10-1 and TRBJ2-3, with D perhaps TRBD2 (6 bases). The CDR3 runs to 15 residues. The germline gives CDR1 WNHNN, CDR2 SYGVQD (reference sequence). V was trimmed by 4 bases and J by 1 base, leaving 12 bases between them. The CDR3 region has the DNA TGCGCCAGCAGTGCGACTAGTTCGGGCACAGATACGCAGTATTTT. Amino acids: CASSATSSGTDTQYF.

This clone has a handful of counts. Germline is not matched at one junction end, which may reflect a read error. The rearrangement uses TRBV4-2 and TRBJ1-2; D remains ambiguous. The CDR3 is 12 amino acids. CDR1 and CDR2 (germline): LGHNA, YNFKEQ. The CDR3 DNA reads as TGTGCCAGCAGCCCTGATGAGCAGAAGCATTCCTTC. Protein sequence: CASSPDEQKHSF.

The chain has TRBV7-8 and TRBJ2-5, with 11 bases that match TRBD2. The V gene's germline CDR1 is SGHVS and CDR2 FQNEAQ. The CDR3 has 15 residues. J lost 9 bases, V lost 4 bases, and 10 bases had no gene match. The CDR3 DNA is TGTGCCAGCAGCTCCCCGGGACTAGCGGCCGGGGCCCAGTACTTC. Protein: CASSSPGLAAGAQYF.

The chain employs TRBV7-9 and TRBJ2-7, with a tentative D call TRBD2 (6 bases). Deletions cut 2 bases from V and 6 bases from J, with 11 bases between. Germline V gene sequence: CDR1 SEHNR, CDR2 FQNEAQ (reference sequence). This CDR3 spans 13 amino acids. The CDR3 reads CASSLPGLSEQYF. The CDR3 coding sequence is TGTGCCAGCAGCTTACCGGGACTGAGCGAGCAGTACTTC. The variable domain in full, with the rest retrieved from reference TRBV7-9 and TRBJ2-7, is DTGVSQNPRHKITKRGQNVTFRCDPISEHNRLYWYRQTLGQGPEFLTYFQNEAQLEKSRLLSDRFSAERPKGSFSTLEIQRTEQGDSAMYLCASSLPGLSEQYFGPGTRLTVT.

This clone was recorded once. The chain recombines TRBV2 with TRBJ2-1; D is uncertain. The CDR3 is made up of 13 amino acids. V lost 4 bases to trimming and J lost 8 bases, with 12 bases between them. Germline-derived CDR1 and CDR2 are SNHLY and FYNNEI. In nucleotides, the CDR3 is TGTGCCAGCAGTGTAGACCCCGTAGATGAGCAGTTCTTC. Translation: CASSVDPVDEQFF.

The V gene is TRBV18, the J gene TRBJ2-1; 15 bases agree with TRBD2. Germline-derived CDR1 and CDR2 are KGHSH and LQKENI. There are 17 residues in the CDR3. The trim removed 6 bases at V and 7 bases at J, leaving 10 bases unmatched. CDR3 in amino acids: CASSHLGLAGGPNEQFF. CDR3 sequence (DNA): TGTGCCAGCTCTCACCTCGGACTAGCGGGGGGGCCGAATGAGCAGTTCTTC. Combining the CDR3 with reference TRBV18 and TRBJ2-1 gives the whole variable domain NAGVMQNPRHLVRRRGQEARLRCSPMKGHSHVYWYRQLPEEGLKFMVYLQKENIIDESGMPKERFSAEFPKEGPSILRIQQVVRGDSAAYFCASSHLGLAGGPNEQFFGPGTRLTVL.

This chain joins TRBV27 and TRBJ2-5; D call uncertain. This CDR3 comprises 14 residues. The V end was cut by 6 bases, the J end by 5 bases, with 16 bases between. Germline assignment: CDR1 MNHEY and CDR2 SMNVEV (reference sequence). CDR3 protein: CASSPHGSFETQYF. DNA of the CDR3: TGTGCCAGCAGCCCCCATGGGTCCTTTGAGACCCAGTACTTC.

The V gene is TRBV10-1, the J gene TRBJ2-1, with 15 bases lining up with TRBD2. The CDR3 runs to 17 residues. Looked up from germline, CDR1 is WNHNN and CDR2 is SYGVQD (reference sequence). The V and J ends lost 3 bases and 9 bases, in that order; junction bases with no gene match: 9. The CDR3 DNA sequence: TGCGCCAGCAGTGATACCGGGACTAGCGGGAGGTCCCCTGAGCAGTTCTTC. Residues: CASSDTGTSGRSPEQFF.

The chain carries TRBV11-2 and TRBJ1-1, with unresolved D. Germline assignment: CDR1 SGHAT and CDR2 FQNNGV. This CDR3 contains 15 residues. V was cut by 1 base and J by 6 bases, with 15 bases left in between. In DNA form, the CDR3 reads TGTGCCAGCAGCTTAGTCGGGTCCAGAGCCTCTGAAGCTTTCTTT. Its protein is CASSLVGSRASEAFF.

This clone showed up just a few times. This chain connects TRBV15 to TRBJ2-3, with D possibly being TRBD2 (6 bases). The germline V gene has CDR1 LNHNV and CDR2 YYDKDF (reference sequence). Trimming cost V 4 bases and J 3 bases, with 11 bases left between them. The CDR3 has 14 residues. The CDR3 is CATSTASATDTQYF. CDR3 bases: TGTGCCACCAGCACTGCTAGCGCTACAGATACGCAGTATTTT.